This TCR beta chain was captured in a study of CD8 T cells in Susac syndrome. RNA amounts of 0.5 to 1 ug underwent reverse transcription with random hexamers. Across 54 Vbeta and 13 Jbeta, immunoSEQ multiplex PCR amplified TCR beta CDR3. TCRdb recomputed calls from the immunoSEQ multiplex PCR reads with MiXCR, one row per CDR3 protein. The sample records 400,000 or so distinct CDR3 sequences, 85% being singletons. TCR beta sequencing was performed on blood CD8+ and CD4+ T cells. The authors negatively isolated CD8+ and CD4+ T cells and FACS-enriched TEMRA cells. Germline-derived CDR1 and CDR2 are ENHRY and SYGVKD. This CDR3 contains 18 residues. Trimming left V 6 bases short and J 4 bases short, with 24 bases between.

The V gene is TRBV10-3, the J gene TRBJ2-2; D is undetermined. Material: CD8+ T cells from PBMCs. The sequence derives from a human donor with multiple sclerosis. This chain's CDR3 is CAISPPPKEGKATGELFF. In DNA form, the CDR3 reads TGTGCCATCAGCCCCCCCCCTAAAGAAGGGAAGGCCACCGGGGAGCTGTTTTTT.